Each of the 5 T cell receptor beta chains below was sequenced from the same sample in a study of regulatory T cells in long-lasting Graves disease. The TCR beta library used iRepertoire HTBI primers with Arm-PCR amplification of CDR3. TCRdb recomputed calls from the multiplex PCR reads with MiXCR, one row per CDR3 protein. The table includes around 450,000 distinct CDR3 sequences, about 15% detected once. As to time point: newly diagnosed GD, antithyroid drugs for less than 3 months. Making the TCR library involved RNA that had been extracted from PBMCs. These data are also associated with another study on T cells in Graves' hyperthyroidism and ophthalmopathy.

The input for sequencing was peripheral blood mononuclear cells (PBMCs), taken at new diagnosis, from a patient treated with antithyroid drugs. These receptors all come from a woman between 40 and 50 years old with Graves disease.

Ten or more counts support this clonotype. This chain links TRBV7-6 with TRBJ1-1, with D maybe TRBD1 (6 bases). The CDR3 sequence is 15 residues long. Germline-derived CDR1 and CDR2 are SGHVS and FNYEAQ. Trimming took 3 bases from V and 1 from J, leaving 12 bases between them. The CDR3 loop is CASSFSGAGNTEAFF. CDR3 nucleotides: TGTGCCAGCAGCTTCTCAGGGGCGGGGAACACTGAAGCTTTCTTT.

The chain has TRBV28 and TRBJ1-2; D perhaps matches TRBD1 (6 bases). Germline V CDR1 and CDR2: MDHEN, SYDVKM. V was clipped by 5 bases and J by 13 bases, with 20 bases between them. This CDR3 comprises 13 residues. In nucleotides, the CDR3 is TGTGCCAGCAGTCCAGGACAGCCCAGGCCGGTCACCTTC. It specifies CASSPGQPRPVTF.

This clonotype was observed a handful of times. V gene TRBV30 combines with J gene TRBJ2-1; 10 bases match TRBD2. V lost 5 bases to trimming and J lost 4 bases; unmatched junction nucleotides: 5. CDR1 GTSNPN and CDR2 SVGIG come from the germline V gene (reference sequence). The CDR3 is 14 amino acids. For the CDR3, the DNA is TGTGCCTGGGCCGGGACTAGCGTTTACAATGAGCAGTTCTTC. Its protein is CAWAGTSVYNEQFF.

This clonotype has ten or more counts. V gene TRBV11-3 combines with J gene TRBJ1-2; TRBD1 matches at 7 bases. The junction had 2 bases not matched to a gene; V was cut back by 0 bases and J by 4 bases. The CDR3 has 14 residues. In germline, CDR1 is SGHNT, CDR2 YENEEA. CDR3 amino acids: CASSLEGGGYGYTF. For the CDR3, the DNA is TGTGCCAGCAGCTTAGAAGGGGGCGGCTATGGCTACACCTTC.

At least ten counts were recorded for this clonotype. The chain carries TRBV19 and TRBJ1-2; no clear D gene. Trimming took 1 base from V and 4 from J, leaving 10 bases between them. This CDR3 has 14 amino acids. Germline V gene lookup returns CDR1 LNHDA and CDR2 SQIVND (reference sequence). CDR3 region: CASSIVAGSYGYTF. CDR3 bases: TGTGCCAGTAGTATAGTGGCCGGGTCCTATGGCTACACCTTC.